The 8 T cell receptor beta chains in this list originate from one sample, sequenced in a study of blood T cell repertoires in COVID-19. TCRdb's table, derived via immunoSEQ multiplex PCR, lists solely in-frame clones and lacks some. This table holds around 220,000 clones, about 85% found once. Input material: peripheral blood. The receptors shown here come from a man younger than 45 with active or convalescent COVID-19.

In DNA form, the CDR3 reads TGTGCCAGCAGCGTAGTCCCCTCGTACGAGCAGTACTTC. Its translation is CASSVVPSYEQYF. V gene TRBV9 combines with J gene TRBJ2-7; D remains ambiguous. CDR3 length equals 13 residues. Germline-derived CDR1 and CDR2 are SGDLS and YYNGEE. Trimming shortened V by 0 bases and J by 4 bases, and 8 bases separated the two germline ends. Based on the CDR3 plus reference TRBV9 and TRBJ2-7, the full variable domain is DSGVTQTPKHLITATGQRVTLRCSPRSGDLSVYWYQQSLDQGLQFLIQYYNGEERAKGNILERFSAQQFPDLHSELNLSSLELGDSALYFCASSVVPSYEQYFGPGTRLTVT.

The CDR3 nucleotides read TGTGCCAGCAGTGCCCCAGCGGGCAGCTCTGGGGCCAACGTCCTGACTTTC. Its translation: CASSAPAGSSGANVLTF. The chain employs TRBV28 and TRBJ2-6; maybe TRBD2 (6 bases). This CDR3 has 17 amino acids. Germline CDR1 and CDR2: MDHEN and SYDVKM. V was shortened by 5 bases and J by 0 bases, with 14 bases between the two germline ends.

This clone was observed a few times. The chain carries TRBV5-4 and TRBJ1-4, with D possibly matching TRBD1 (5 bases). Germline CDR1 reads SGHNT; CDR2 reads YYREEE (reference sequence). V lost 2 bases and J lost 5, with 13 bases in between. The CDR3 covers 15 residues. The CDR3 region is CASSFGGRQNEKLFF. The CDR3 DNA is TGTGCCAGCAGCTTTGGGGGGAGGCAAAATGAAAAACTGTTTTTT.

The V and J genes are TRBV6-2 or TRBV6-3 and TRBJ1-5, with D possibly being TRBD1 (6 bases). The germline V and J ends were trimmed by 5 bases and 0 bases, with 17 bases remaining between them. This CDR3 has 17 residues. In germline, CDR1 is MNHEY, CDR2 SVGEGT. The CDR3 spells CASSPHRDTDSNQPQHF. The DNA for the CDR3 is TGTGCCAGCAGTCCACACCGGGACACGGATAGCAATCAGCCCCAGCATTTT.

This chain links TRBV5-4 with TRBJ1-2, with D tentatively TRBD1 (5 bases). CDR3 size: 15 residues. Germline V gives CDR1 SGHNT, CDR2 YYREEE (reference sequence). V gave up 0 bases and J gave up 3 bases, with 12 bases separating them. CDR3 bases: TGTGCCAGCAGCTTGGCAGGGCAGCAATACTATGGCTACACCTTC. This gives the protein CASSLAGQQYYGYTF.

This rearrangement joins TRBV18 to TRBJ2-3; no firm D call. This CDR3 comprises 14 residues. Trimming took 6 bases from V and 5 from J, leaving 15 bases between them. CDR1 KGHSH and CDR2 LQKENI come from the germline V gene. Here the CDR3 DNA reads TGTGCCAGCTCGCAGACTCTAGAGCAAGATACGCAGTATTTT. Amino acids: CASSQTLEQDTQYF.

The rearrangement uses TRBV18 and TRBJ2-5; TRBD2 is a possible D gene (5 bases). Per germline, CDR1 KGHSH and CDR2 LQKENI. The length of the CDR3 is 15 residues. V was clipped by 2 bases and J by 1 base, with 11 bases between them. The CDR3 loop reads CASSPTSLAQETQYF. Written as DNA, the CDR3 is TGTGCCAGCTCACCAACTAGTTTGGCCCAAGAGACCCAGTACTTC.

This sequence joins TRBV29-1 and TRBJ1-2, with D maybe TRBD1 (5 bases). V lost 3 bases to trimming and J lost 5 bases, with 13 bases between them. This CDR3 comprises 13 residues. Germline CDR1 and CDR2: SQVTM and ANQGSEA. The CDR3 loop reads CSVEAGFWYGYTF. DNA of the CDR3: TGCAGCGTTGAGGCAGGGTTTTGGTATGGCTACACCTTC.